These T cell receptor beta chains were read from a single sample in a study of blood T cell repertoires in COVID-19. Using immunoSEQ multiplex PCR, the repertoire was profiled, and TCRdb retains in-frame clones only, with some absent. Among under 250,000 clones listed, about four fifths were seen once. Sequenced material: peripheral blood. The receptors come from a man aged 45-60 years with active or convalescent COVID-19. Each CDR3 is given with its conserved first and last residue. The order of the fields is clone size, D gene, J gene, V gene, CDR3 protein, CDR3 DNA. D genes are given only for firm matches. Clone size is not always given. Where it is, it says once, few, many or a class for expanded clones.

>.|TRBD2|TRBJ2-2|TRBV6-2/TRBV6-3
CASSPRPGGAGELFF
TGTGCCAGCAGTCCCCGGCCGGGGGGGGCCGGGGAGCTGTTTTTT
>.|.|TRBJ2-7|TRBV4-1
CASSQDQGLYEQYF
TGCGCCAGCAGCCAAGATCAGGGGCTCTACGAGCAGTACTTC
>.|.|TRBJ2-1|TRBV28
CASSLSSSYNEQFF
TGTGCCAGCAGTTTGTCCAGCTCCTACAATGAGCAGTTCTTC
>.|.|TRBJ2-2|TRBV7-9
CASSFSRANTGELFF
TGTGCCAGCAGCTTCTCAAGAGCGAACACCGGGGAGCTGTTTTTT
>.|.|TRBJ1-1|TRBV6-1
CASSDGGSVVDTEAFF
TGTGCCAGCAGTGATGGAGGGTCTGTGGTAGACACTGAAGCTTTCTTT
>few|.|TRBJ2-3|TRBV3-1/TRBV3-2
CASSQRQGTDTQYF
TGTGCCAGCAGCCAACGACAGGGCACAGATACGCAGTATTTT
>.|.|TRBJ2-1|TRBV10-2
CASGRGNRNEQFF
TGCGCCAGCGGTCGGGGGAACCGAAATGAGCAGTTCTTC
>few|.|TRBJ2-7|TRBV3-1/TRBV3-2
CASSQLRGPYEQYF
TGTGCCAGCAGCCAACTCAGGGGTCCCTACGAGCAGTACTTC
>.|.|TRBJ1-3|TRBV7-9
CASSLGWGRVFGNTIYF
TGTGCCAGCAGCTTAGGGTGGGGCAGGGTCTTTGGAAACACCATATATTTT
>.|.|TRBJ2-1|TRBV30
CAWSGGASGPSSYNEQFF
TGTGCCTGGAGTGGGGGGGCTAGCGGACCGAGCTCCTACAATGAGCAGTTCTTC
>few|TRBD2|TRBJ2-7|TRBV6-5
CASKQAGGAYEQYF
TGTGCCAGCAAACAGGCGGGAGGGGCCTACGAGCAGTACTTC
>.|TRBD1|TRBJ1-5|TRBV28
CASSPRGQGGNQPQHF
TGTGCCAGCAGTCCGAGGGGGCAGGGAGGCAATCAGCCCCAGCATTTT
>.|TRBD2|TRBJ2-1|TRBV25-1
CASRDSGRGEQFF
TGTGCCAGCAGGGATAGCGGGAGGGGGGAGCAGTTCTTC
>.|TRBD1|TRBJ1-1|TRBV11-2
CASSPIEGTANTEAFF
TGTGCCAGCAGCCCTATTGAGGGGACAGCGAACACTGAAGCTTTCTTT
>.|.|TRBJ1-5|TRBV7-9
CASSHGDKPQHF
TGTGCCAGCAGCCATGGGGACAAGCCCCAGCATTTT
>.|TRBD1|TRBJ1-2|TRBV18
CASSPGTGGRDYGYTF
TGTGCCAGCTCCCCCGGGACAGGGGGACGGGACTATGGCTACACCTTC
>.|.|TRBJ2-7|TRBV28
CASSIRPGASYEQYF
TGTGCCAGCAGTATCAGACCTGGGGCATCCTACGAGCAGTACTTC
>once|.|TRBJ2-7|TRBV5-5
CASSFGGQFYEQYF
TGTGCCAGCAGCTTCGGGGGGCAGTTCTACGAGCAGTACTTC
>.|.|TRBJ1-2|TRBV5-5
CASSSSRPNYGYTF
TGTGCCAGCAGCTCTTCCAGGCCGAATTATGGCTACACCTTC
>.|.|TRBJ2-7|TRBV2
CASRTRASWREQYF
TGTGCCAGCAGGACTCGGGCTAGCTGGAGAGAGCAGTACTTC
>few|.|TRBJ2-3|TRBV4-3
CASSTRTDTDTQYF
TGCGCCAGCAGCACCCGGACAGACACAGATACGCAGTATTTT
>.|TRBD2|TRBJ2-1|TRBV10-1
CASSELAGVSKWQFF
TGCGCCAGCAGTGAACTAGCGGGAGTTAGCAAGTGGCAGTTCTTC
>.|.|TRBJ1-3|TRBV6-5
CASKTTGSGNTIYF
TGTGCCAGCAAAACGACAGGATCTGGAAACACCATATATTTT
>few|.|TRBJ2-4|TRBV28
CASSPLPSGRIQYF
TGTGCCAGCAGCCCCCTCCCTTCAGGGCGGATTCAGTACTTC
>.|.|TRBJ2-5|TRBV29-1
CSVRALQETQYF
TGCAGCGTTCGAGCGTTGCAAGAGACCCAGTACTTC
>many|.|TRBJ1-2|TRBV6-1
CASSEATDGYGYTF
TGTGCCAGCAGTGAAGCGACAGACGGCTATGGCTACACCTTC
>.|.|TRBJ1-2|TRBV28
CASSVEWGVINGYTF
TGTGCCAGCAGCGTGGAGTGGGGGGTCATTAATGGCTACACCTTC
>once|.|TRBJ2-2|TRBV18
CASSPRQGGTGELFF
TGTGCCAGCTCACCAAGGCAGGGGGGAACCGGGGAGCTGTTTTTT
>.|TRBD1|TRBJ2-7|TRBV6-5
CASSKTGAYEQYF
TGTGCCAGCAGCAAGACAGGGGCCTACGAGCAGTACTTC